Listed below are T cell receptor beta chains from one sample, sequenced in a study of siplizumab effects on memory and regulatory T cells. Using immunoSEQ multiplex PCR, the repertoire was profiled, and TCRdb retains in-frame clones only, with some absent. Of tens of thousands of clones listed, approximately 88% are singletons. Sequencing was done on a sample of Tregs sorted from blood. The receptors come from a human donor in good health. The CDR3 runs from the conserved cysteine through the conserved F or W. The order of the fields is D gene, V gene, clone size, J gene, CDR3 length, CDR3 protein, CDR3 DNA. The D gene is left open where the match is weak. Clone size is shown for a subset of rows, as once, few, many or a class of expanded clone.

d_gene: .; v_gene: TRBV20-1; abundance: .; j_gene: TRBJ1-2; len: 11; CDR3aa: CSAGTDYGYTF; CDR3nt: TGCAGTGCCGGGACGGACTATGGCTACACCTTC
d_gene: .; v_gene: TRBV5-1; abundance: .; j_gene: TRBJ2-1; len: 15; CDR3aa: CASSLRRSSYNEQFF; CDR3nt: TGCGCCAGCAGCTTGAGGAGAAGCTCCTACAATGAGCAGTTCTTC
d_gene: TRBD1; v_gene: TRBV2; abundance: few; j_gene: TRBJ2-7; len: 14; CDR3aa: CASSSGTGSYEQYF; CDR3nt: TGTGCCAGCAGTTCCGGGACAGGCTCCTACGAGCAGTACTTC
d_gene: .; v_gene: TRBV18; abundance: .; j_gene: TRBJ1-3; len: 16; CDR3aa: CASSRNDGRSGNTIYF; CDR3nt: TGTGCCAGCTCACGAAACGATGGGAGGTCTGGAAACACCATATATTTT
d_gene: .; v_gene: TRBV6-6; abundance: .; j_gene: TRBJ2-2; len: 14; CDR3aa: CASIRVAETGELFF; CDR3nt: TGTGCCAGCATTAGGGTAGCGGAAACCGGGGAGCTGTTTTTT
d_gene: .; v_gene: TRBV28; abundance: .; j_gene: TRBJ1-2; len: 13; CDR3aa: CASRQQGPLGYTF; CDR3nt: TGTGCCAGCAGACAACAGGGCCCGCTGGGCTACACCTTC
d_gene: .; v_gene: TRBV5-5; abundance: .; j_gene: TRBJ2-7; len: 12; CDR3aa: CASSSHVYEQYF; CDR3nt: TGTGCCAGCAGCTCACATGTCTACGAGCAGTACTTC
d_gene: TRBD1; v_gene: TRBV19; abundance: .; j_gene: TRBJ1-1; len: 14; CDR3aa: CASSPRQGKTEAFF; CDR3nt: TGTGCCAGTAGCCCAAGACAGGGGAAGACTGAAGCTTTCTTT
d_gene: TRBD1; v_gene: TRBV10-3; abundance: .; j_gene: TRBJ1-3; len: 18; CDR3aa: CAISAGTGEIVSGNTIYF; CDR3nt: TGTGCCATCAGTGCCGGGACAGGGGAAATAGTCTCTGGAAACACCATATATTTT
d_gene: .; v_gene: TRBV7-9; abundance: .; j_gene: TRBJ2-5; len: 14; CDR3aa: CASSQIGAQETQYF; CDR3nt: TGTGCCAGCAGCCAAATCGGGGCTCAAGAGACCCAGTACTTC
d_gene: .; v_gene: TRBV30; abundance: .; j_gene: TRBJ1-2; len: 12; CDR3aa: CAWSSVGAGYTF; CDR3nt: TGTGCCTGGAGTAGCGTGGGGGCCGGCTACACCTTC
d_gene: TRBD1; v_gene: TRBV30; abundance: .; j_gene: TRBJ2-2; len: 14; CDR3aa: CAWMGTGRTGELFF; CDR3nt: TGTGCCTGGATGGGGACAGGGCGCACCGGGGAGCTGTTTTTT
d_gene: .; v_gene: TRBV21-1; abundance: .; j_gene: TRBJ1-2; len: 16; CDR3aa: CASSKGSRWRVDGYTF; CDR3nt: TGTGCCAGCAGCAAAGGGAGTAGGTGGAGGGTGGACGGCTACACCTTC
d_gene: .; v_gene: TRBV5-1; abundance: .; j_gene: TRBJ2-7; len: 11; CDR3aa: CASSFHYEQYF; CDR3nt: TGTGCCAGCAGCTTTCACTACGAGCAGTACTTC